The 27 T cell receptor beta chains in this list originate from one sample, sequenced in a study of cytomegalovirus exposure and HLA in healthy donors. Data came from immunoSEQ multiplex PCR; TCRdb stores just in-frame clones and leaves some out. This sample carries a few hundred thousand clones, 70% to 90% of them seen once, and the ten largest clones take around 0.96%. The source material was PBMCs. The receptor set was obtained from a man aged 25 to 45 in good health and CMV-seronegative.

This clone was observed a handful of times. V and J are TRBV12-5 and TRBJ1-5, with unresolved D. CDR3 length: 14 residues. Trimming took 5 bases from V and 3 from J, leaving 11 bases between them. From germline, CDR1 is LGHNT and CDR2 FRNRAP. CDR3 region: CASGPDYDNQPQHF. The DNA for the CDR3 is TGTGCTAGTGGTCCAGACTATGACAATCAGCCCCAGCATTTT.

The chain links TRBV5-1 to TRBJ2-1, with TRBD1 matching over 7 bases. This CDR3 has 13 amino acids. Germline V lookup: CDR1 SGHRS, CDR2 YFSETQ. Unmatched junction bases numbered 6, after V lost 2 bases and J lost 10 bases. CDR3 residues: CASSFIPGQEQFF. DNA of the CDR3: TGCGCCAGCAGCTTTATCCCGGGACAGGAGCAGTTCTTC.

The chain combines TRBV7-2 with TRBJ2-1, with TRBD1 matching over 8 bases. The CDR3 runs 14 residues. From germline, CDR1 is SGHTA and CDR2 FQGNSA. The junction had 6 bases not matched to a gene; V was cut back by 5 bases and J by 6 bases. CDR3 DNA: TGTGCCAGCAGCCGGACAGGGATGGTCAATGAGCAGTTCTTC. It is translated as CASSRTGMVNEQFF.

The chain couples TRBV7-6 to TRBJ2-7; weak D call: TRBD1 (6 bases). The V end was cut by 2 bases, the J end by 3 bases, with 11 bases between. Germline CDR1 is SGHVS and CDR2 is FNYEAQ. This CDR3 is built from 14 residues. The CDR3 coding sequence is TGTGCCAGCAGCTTATTTGGACAGAACTACGAGCAGTACTTC. Its translation: CASSLFGQNYEQYF.

The rearrangement joins TRBV4-1 to TRBJ1-1; 10 bases fit TRBD1. The CDR3 has 15 amino acids. Per germline, CDR1 MGHRA and CDR2 YSYEKL. Trimming at V came to 4 bases and at J to 4 bases, leaving 6 bases not matched to a gene. CDR3 residues: CASSRDRGRGTEAFF. CDR3 DNA: TGCGCCAGCAGCCGGGACAGGGGTAGGGGCACTGAAGCTTTCTTT.

This chain connects TRBV11-2 to TRBJ1-1, with a possible D match to TRBD1 (6 bases). The V gene lost 5 bases and the J gene lost 4 bases, with 14 bases spanning the gap. The CDR3 is 14 residues long. Germline CDR1 reads SGHAT; CDR2 reads FQNNGV. Written as DNA, the CDR3 is TGTGCCAGCAGCGCCTCCCCCAGGGGCACTGAAGCTTTCTTT. Amino acids: CASSASPRGTEAFF.

The chain is built from TRBV11-2 and TRBJ2-7, with 14 positions matching TRBD2. In germline, CDR1 is SGHAT, CDR2 FQNNGV. The CDR3 runs to 16 residues. Losses at the gene ends were 4 bases for V and 4 bases for J; bases not matched to a gene: 6. The CDR3: CASSSGLAGEGYEQYF. DNA for the CDR3: TGTGCCAGCAGCTCGGGACTAGCGGGGGAAGGGTACGAGCAGTACTTC.

The chain has TRBV6-1 and TRBJ1-1; 9 bases match TRBD1. The V and J ends lost 10 bases and 3 bases, in that order; junction bases with no gene match: 9. The CDR3 is 14 residues long. Germline values: CDR1 MNHNS, CDR2 SASEGT. The CDR3 nucleotides read TGTGCCACCTACAGGGGGCATTCGGACACTGAAGCTTTCTTT. It specifies CATYRGHSDTEAFF.

The V call is TRBV19, the J call TRBJ2-1; TRBD2 matches at 15 bases. The CDR3 covers 17 residues. Germline V gene lookup returns CDR1 LNHDA and CDR2 SQIVND (reference sequence). The ends lost 3 bases at V and 4 bases at J; junction bases unmatched: 4. The CDR3 DNA follows: TGTGCCAGTAGTATCTGGGGACTAGCGGGGGGATACAATGAGCAGTTCTTC. Protein sequence: CASSIWGLAGGYNEQFF. Variable domain in full (rest from reference TRBV19 and TRBJ2-1): DGGITQSPKYLFRKEGQNVTLSCEQNLNHDAMYWYRQDPGQGLRLIYYSQIVNDFQKGDIAEGYSVSREKKESFPLTVTSAQKNPTAFYLCASSIWGLAGGYNEQFFGPGTRLTVL.

The chain links TRBV6-5 to TRBJ1-4; D is perhaps TRBD1 (6 bases). The length of the CDR3 is 15 residues. CDR1 and CDR2 (germline): MNHEY, SVGAGI. V lost 6 bases and J lost 8, with 19 bases in between. The CDR3 DNA is TGTGCCAGCAGCTCCCCCGGACAGCATGGAGAAAAACTGTTTTTT. Encoded protein: CASSSPGQHGEKLFF.

V gene TRBV15 combines with J gene TRBJ1-2, with no clear D. The ends were cut back, 0 bases at V and 3 bases at J, with 11 bases in the middle. Germline CDR1 is LNHNV and CDR2 is YYDKDF (reference sequence). The CDR3 length is 15 residues. The CDR3 bases are TGTGCCACCAGCAGAGATATTGCGGGAGACTATGGCTACACCTTC. Its protein product is CATSRDIAGDYGYTF.

The chain combines TRBV5-5 with TRBJ1-6; 7 bases match TRBD1. V dropped 6 bases and J dropped 4; count of bases not matched to a gene: 7. The CDR3 extends over 15 amino acids. Germline lookup yields CDR1 SGHKS and CDR2 YYEKEE (reference sequence). CDR3 nucleotide sequence: TGTGCCAGCAACCAGGGACAGTCTTATAATTCACCCCTCCACTTT. It translates to CASNQGQSYNSPLHF. The whole variable domain, remainder taken from reference TRBV5-5 and TRBJ1-6, is DAGVTQSPTHLIKTRGQQVTLRCSPISGHKSVSWYQQVLGQGPQFIFQYYEKEERGRGNFPDRFSARQFPNYSSELNVNALLLGDSALYLCASNQGQSYNSPLHFGNGTRLTVT.

V and J are TRBV29-1 and TRBJ2-7; D gene uncertain. Germline V gene sequence: CDR1 SQVTM, CDR2 ANQGSEA. Trimming left V 4 bases short and J 1 base short, with 5 bases between. The CDR3 consists of 11 residues. The CDR3 sequence is CSVASSYEQYF. Written as DNA, the CDR3 is TGCAGCGTTGCGTCGTCCTACGAGCAGTACTTC.

The chain joins TRBV6-4 to TRBJ1-1; the D gene is possibly TRBD1 (5 bases). Germline V gives CDR1 MRHNA, CDR2 SNTAGT. CDR3 size: 15 residues. Deletions cut 0 bases from V and 5 bases from J, with 13 bases between. The CDR3 here is CASSDSSTGGTEAFF. The DNA of the CDR3 is TGTGCCAGCAGTGACTCCTCTACGGGGGGTACTGAAGCTTTCTTT.

The chain carries TRBV5-4 and TRBJ2-7, with 10 bases fitting TRBD2. The junction had 3 bases not matched to a gene; V was cut back by 3 bases and J by 0 bases. CDR1 and CDR2 from the germline V gene are SGHNT and YYREEE (reference sequence). The CDR3 length is 15 residues. This chain's CDR3 is CASSSLAGSSYEQYF. The DNA for the CDR3 is TGTGCCAGCAGCTCACTAGCGGGGAGCTCCTACGAGCAGTACTTC. The whole variable domain, remainder taken from reference TRBV5-4 and TRBJ2-7, is ETGVTQSPTHLIKTRGQQVTLRCSSQSGHNTVSWYQQALGQGPQFIFQYYREEENGRGNFPPRFSGLQFPNYSSELNVNALELDDSALYLCASSSLAGSSYEQYFGPGTRLTVT.

The CDR3 sequence is CASSLGFRADNSPLHF. Here the CDR3 DNA reads TGTGCCAGCAGCTTAGGATTCAGGGCTGATAATTCACCCCTCCACTTT. The chain employs TRBV7-6 and TRBJ1-6; maybe TRBD1 (5 bases). The V gene lost 1 base and the J gene lost 5 bases, with 12 bases spanning the gap. Germline CDR1 SGHVS, CDR2 FNYEAQ. This CDR3 has 16 amino acids.

The chain combines TRBV5-1 with TRBJ2-2, with 8 positions matching TRBD1. The germline V gene has CDR1 SGHRS and CDR2 YFSETQ. V gave up 3 bases and J gave up 3 bases; unmatched junction bases: 4. The CDR3 contains 15 residues. CDR3 bases: TGCGCCAGCAGCTCGGACAGGGCTTACACCGGGGAGCTGTTTTTT. It encodes CASSSDRAYTGELFF.

The chain links TRBV5-6 to TRBJ1-6, with 9 bases lining up with TRBD1. This CDR3 is built from 15 residues. Germline assignment: CDR1 SGHDT and CDR2 YYEEEE. Germline trimming cut 2 bases from V and 7 bases from J; bases unmatched to any gene: 4. The CDR3 nucleotides read TGTGCCAGCAGCTTCCGGGACAGGGAAAATTCACCCCTCCACTTT. Residues: CASSFRDRENSPLHF.

The chain links TRBV6-1 to TRBJ2-1, with a tentative D call TRBD2 (6 bases). Deletions cut 6 bases from V and 10 bases from J, with 10 bases between. The CDR3 runs to 11 residues. Looked up from germline, CDR1 is MNHNS and CDR2 is SASEGT. This CDR3 reads CASSRAGEQFF. DNA for the CDR3: TGTGCCAGCAGCAGGGCGGGGGAGCAGTTCTTC.

The V and J genes are TRBV5-8 and TRBJ1-1, with 9 bases fitting TRBD1. This CDR3 has 15 amino acids. Germline V lookup: CDR1 SGHTS, CDR2 YDEGEE. The junction had 4 bases not matched to a gene; V was cut back by 4 bases and J by 0 bases. In DNA, the CDR3 is TGTGCCAGCAGCCCGAGGACAGGGGTGAACACTGAAGCTTTCTTT. It is translated as CASSPRTGVNTEAFF.

The chain employs TRBV19 and TRBJ1-2; the D gene is possibly TRBD1 (6 bases). The CDR3 has 15 residues. The V end was cut by 4 bases, the J end by 0 bases, with 12 bases between. CDR1 is LNHDA and CDR2 is SQIVND in the germline V gene (reference sequence). CDR3 region: CASSRGAGANYGYTF. Written as DNA, the CDR3 is TGTGCCAGTAGTAGGGGGGCGGGAGCTAACTATGGCTACACCTTC.

The chain uses TRBV4-1 and TRBJ2-5; 8 positions agree with TRBD2. CDR3 length equals 17 residues. The V segment lost 1 base and the J segment 5 bases; nucleotides outside the gene matches: 12. Germline V gene data show CDR1 as MGHRA and CDR2 as YSYEKL. CDR3 loop: CASSQVSIGGVSETQYF. In nucleotides, the CDR3 is TGCGCCAGCAGCCAAGTCTCTATCGGGGGGGTCTCCGAGACCCAGTACTTC.

This chain uses TRBV6-5 with TRBJ2-7, with TRBD1 identical over 10 bases. The V and J ends lost 7 bases and 2 bases, in that order; junction bases with no gene match: 8. Germline V gives CDR1 MNHEY, CDR2 SVGAGI. The CDR3 has 15 residues. CDR3 protein: CASNPGTGAPYEQYF. CDR3 sequence (DNA): TGTGCCAGCAACCCCGGGACAGGGGCACCCTACGAGCAGTACTTC.

The chain is built from TRBV4-3 and TRBJ1-1; D unresolved. Per germline, CDR1 LGHNA and CDR2 YSLEER. V gave up 0 bases and J gave up 4 bases, with 12 bases separating them. This CDR3 region has 15 residues. CDR3: CASSQDWALRTEAFF. The CDR3 coding sequence is TGCGCCAGCAGCCAAGATTGGGCGCTACGCACTGAAGCTTTCTTT.

V and J are TRBV10-3 and TRBJ1-1; D unclear. The CDR3 spans 12 residues. Trimming removed 10 bases from V and 3 bases from J, with 12 bases in between. Germline V gene sequence: CDR1 ENHRY, CDR2 SYGVKD. CDR3 in DNA: TGTGCCACCAGGCCGCGGGACACTGAAGCTTTCTTT. This sequence encodes CATRPRDTEAFF.

The chain recombines TRBV4-1 with TRBJ2-7; TRBD1 matches at 7 bases. This CDR3 contains 17 residues. The germline V gene encodes CDR1 MGHRA and CDR2 YSYEKL. J lost 2 bases, V lost 0 bases, and 10 bases had no gene match. CDR3 nucleotides: TGCGCCAGCAGCCAAGATCCAGGGACAGAAAAAACCTACGAGCAGTACTTC. Translation: CASSQDPGTEKTYEQYF.

The chain joins TRBV4-1 to TRBJ2-3; 7 nucleotides match TRBD2. The CDR3 has 15 residues. Germline V lookup: CDR1 MGHRA, CDR2 YSYEKL. J was trimmed by 2 bases and V by 8 bases; bases with no gene match: 10. The CDR3 loop is CASAPGRGFTDTQYF. CDR3 in DNA: TGCGCCAGCGCGCCTGGGCGGGGGTTCACAGATACGCAGTATTTT.